These 32 T cell receptor beta chains share one sample of origin, sequenced in a study of shared T cell receptors in the human thymus. The repertoire was sequenced with immunoSEQ multiplex PCR; TCRdb's copy has only in-frame clones and lacks some. This table holds over 450,000 clones, approximately 80% found once. These records were also assigned to another study, of human thymus T cells.

Input material: thymocytes. All receptors come from a boy younger than two with a congenital heart defect.

The sample holds one count of this clone. This sequence joins TRBV9 and TRBJ2-3, with 7 bases that match TRBD2. V shed 2 bases, J shed 6 bases, and the junction held 6 bases outside the gene matches. CDR1 is SGDLS and CDR2 is YYNGEE in the germline V gene. This CDR3 comprises 14 residues. The CDR3 sequence: CASSVLREEDTQYF. The DNA of the CDR3 is TGTGCCAGCAGCGTTCTCCGGGAGGAGGATACGCAGTATTTT.

In this sample, this clone turned up a few times. The chain recombines TRBV9 with TRBJ2-2; TRBD1 matches at 8 bases. Germline V CDR1 and CDR2: SGDLS, YYNGEE. The CDR3 length is 16 residues. V shed 4 bases and J 2 bases; nucleotides not matched to a gene: 7. This chain's CDR3 is CASSPPPGGNTGELFF. CDR3 DNA: TGTGCCAGCAGCCCCCCCCCAGGGGGCAACACCGGGGAGCTGTTTTTT.

This sequence joins TRBV29-1 and TRBJ2-7; 7 bases agree with TRBD2. The germline V gene has CDR1 SQVTM and CDR2 ANQGSEA. This CDR3 contains 17 residues. The junction had 21 bases not matched to a gene; V was cut back by 6 bases and J by 4 bases. The CDR3 loop reads CSVPRSGLSGDTYEQYF. The CDR3 nucleotides are TGCAGCGTACCTCGTTCGGGCCTGAGCGGGGATACTTACGAGCAGTACTTC.

This rearrangement joins TRBV28 to TRBJ2-7; TRBD1 matches 10 bases. V lost 3 bases to trimming and J lost 5 bases; unmatched junction nucleotides: 13. Germline V gene data show CDR1 as MDHEN and CDR2 as SYDVKM. The CDR3 runs to 17 residues. The DNA of the CDR3 is TGTGCCAGCAGTTTTACCCGGGACAGGGGCCGACGGGACGAGCAGTACTTC. Protein product: CASSFTRDRGRRDEQYF.

This chain uses TRBV14 with TRBJ2-7, with 12 positions matching TRBD2. Germline loops: CDR1 SGHDN, CDR2 FVKESK. V gave up 0 bases and J gave up 3 bases; unmatched junction bases: 3. The CDR3 loop spans 16 amino acids. Here the CDR3 DNA reads TGTGCCAGCAGCCAAGAGTCGACTAGCGGGAGCTACGAGCAGTACTTC. Protein product: CASSQESTSGSYEQYF. Filled out from reference TRBV14 and TRBJ2-7, the complete variable domain reads EAGVTQFPSHSVIEKGQTVTLRCDPISGHDNLYWYRRVMGKEIKFLLHFVKESKQDESGMPNNRFLAERTGGTYSTLKVQPAELEDSGVYFCASSQESTSGSYEQYFGPGTRLTVT.

The chain recombines TRBV4-3 with TRBJ2-1; 10 positions match TRBD2. Germline trimming cut 4 bases from V and 3 bases from J; bases unmatched to any gene: 9. Germline CDR1 and CDR2: LGHNA and YSLEER. The length of the CDR3 is 17 residues. The CDR3 is CASSPTSGTSDYNEQFF. CDR3 in DNA: TGCGCCAGCAGCCCGACATCTGGGACTAGCGACTACAATGAGCAGTTCTTC.

The rearrangement uses TRBV2 and TRBJ2-5; a possible D gene is TRBD2 (7 bases). The CDR3 covers 13 residues. Germline V CDR1 and CDR2: SNHLY, FYNNEI. The V and J ends lost 7 bases and 5 bases respectively, with 14 bases between them. The CDR3 bases are TGTGCCAGCACCCCTCGGGGGGCGGAGACCCAGTACTTC. Its translation is CASTPRGAETQYF. The full variable domain, in which reference TRBV2 and TRBJ2-5 provide the parts outside the CDR3, is EPEVTQTPSHQVTQMGQEVILRCVPISNHLYFYWYRQILGQKVEFLVSFYNNEISEKSEIFDDQFSVERPDGSNFTLKIRSTKLEDSAMYFCASTPRGAETQYFGPGTRLLVL.

This clone was recorded once. The J gene is TRBJ2-3, the V gene TRBV7-9; possible D gene TRBD2, 6 bases. Trimming pared 3 bases from V and 5 bases from J, leaving 15 bases between. This CDR3 is built from 15 residues. In germline, CDR1 is SEHNR, CDR2 FQNEAQ (reference sequence). The DNA of the CDR3 is TGTGCCAGCAGCTTTGGGGGGTCCACGGGAGATACGCAGTATTTT. Protein sequence: CASSFGGSTGDTQYF.

The chain employs TRBV18 and TRBJ2-7; 10 bases match TRBD2. V dropped 4 bases and J dropped 6; count of bases not matched to a gene: 6. The CDR3 consists of 14 residues. Germline V gene sequence: CDR1 KGHSH, CDR2 LQKENI. DNA for the CDR3: TGTGCCAGCTCACGGGCGGGACTAGCGATCGAGCAGTACTTC. This sequence encodes CASSRAGLAIEQYF.

This clone turned up a few times. This sequence joins TRBV19 and TRBJ2-5, with D uncertain. The CDR3 sequence is 14 residues long. Trimming took 5 bases from V and 2 from J, leaving 12 bases between them. Germline V CDR1 and CDR2: LNHDA, SQIVND (reference sequence). The CDR3 coding sequence is TGTGCCAGTAGTTCTCAGGAAAGACAAGAGACCCAGTACTTC. It is translated as CASSSQERQETQYF.

V gene TRBV28 combines with J gene TRBJ2-3; TRBD2 agrees at 7 bases. Germline-derived CDR1 and CDR2 are MDHEN and SYDVKM. The V segment lost 2 bases and the J segment 3 bases; nucleotides outside the gene matches: 5. The CDR3 length is 15 residues. CDR3 region: CASSLPGRATDTQYF. The CDR3 DNA is TGTGCCAGCAGTTTACCGGGGAGGGCAACAGATACGCAGTATTTT.

This clone appeared a single time. The chain carries TRBV6-5 and TRBJ2-7; TRBD1 matches at 7 bases. The V gene end was trimmed by 6 bases and the J gene end by 2 bases; junction bases not matched to a gene: 10. CDR3 length equals 15 residues. Looked up from germline, CDR1 is MNHEY and CDR2 is SVGAGI. The CDR3 protein is CASRTKGDRTYEQYF. DNA for the CDR3: TGTGCCAGCAGGACCAAGGGGGACAGAACCTACGAGCAGTACTTC.

CDR3 coding DNA: TGCGCCAGCAGCTCCAGACAGGGAGTCAACGAGCAGTACTTC. Translated, it gives CASSSRQGVNEQYF. J is TRBJ2-7 and V is TRBV5-1, with 7 bases that match TRBD1. With V trimmed by 3 bases and J by 5 bases, 8 bases remained unmatched. The CDR3 consists of 14 residues. Germline CDR1 SGHRS, CDR2 YFSETQ. The whole variable domain, remainder taken from reference TRBV5-1 and TRBJ2-7, is KAGVTQTPRYLIKTRGQQVTLSCSPISGHRSVSWYQQTPGQGLQFLFEYFSETQRNKGNFPGRFSGRQFSNSRSEMNVSTLELGDSALYLCASSSRQGVNEQYFGPGTRLTVT.

This chain uses TRBV29-1 with TRBJ2-1; TRBD2 matches 12 bases. Per the germline V gene, CDR1 is SQVTM and CDR2 is ANQGSEA. CDR3 size: 12 residues. J gave up 9 bases and V 7 bases, and 4 bases lay outside the gene matches. CDR3 DNA sequence: TGCAGCGGACTAGCGGGAGCAGTTGAGCAGTTCTTC. As protein: CSGLAGAVEQFF.

Only a few counts were recorded for this clone. J is TRBJ2-7 and V is TRBV18; TRBD2 aligns across 11 bases. V lost 4 bases and J lost 1; bases outside the gene matches: 6. Germline V gene lookup returns CDR1 KGHSH and CDR2 LQKENI. The length of the CDR3 is 16 residues. The CDR3 DNA follows: TGTGCCAGCTCACGCGGACTAGCGGGCCGGTCCTACGAGCAGTACTTC. Translating gives CASSRGLAGRSYEQYF.

This chain connects TRBV5-1 to TRBJ2-1; possible D gene TRBD2, 6 bases. Germline V CDR1 and CDR2: SGHRS, YFSETQ. This CDR3 is 16 amino acids long. Deletions cut 3 bases from V and 3 bases from J, with 16 bases between. The CDR3: CASSSPGLGNYNEQFF. The CDR3, as DNA: TGCGCCAGCAGCTCCCCGGGACTGGGGAACTACAATGAGCAGTTCTTC.

The chain uses TRBV11-2 and TRBJ2-7; weak D call: TRBD2 (5 bases). The CDR3 is made up of 18 amino acids. CDR1 is SGHAT and CDR2 is FQNNGV in the germline V gene. Trimming took off 5 bases at V and 3 bases at J, with 26 bases between the two ends. The CDR3 sequence: CASSPTGHSFGKNYEQYF. CDR3 nucleotides: TGTGCCAGCAGCCCCACCGGGCACAGCTTCGGGAAGAACTACGAGCAGTACTTC.

The gene calls are TRBV14 and TRBJ2-5, with D unclear. This CDR3 contains 14 residues. The germline gives CDR1 SGHDN, CDR2 FVKESK. Trimming took 1 base from V and 4 from J, leaving 10 bases between them. Here the CDR3 reads CASSQGPRGETQYF. The DNA of the CDR3 is TGTGCCAGCAGCCAAGGACCCAGAGGAGAGACCCAGTACTTC. The full variable domain, in which reference TRBV14 and TRBJ2-5 provide the parts outside the CDR3, is EAGVTQFPSHSVIEKGQTVTLRCDPISGHDNLYWYRRVMGKEIKFLLHFVKESKQDESGMPNNRFLAERTGGTYSTLKVQPAELEDSGVYFCASSQGPRGETQYFGPGTRLLVL.

This clone has a single count. The V call is TRBV11-2, the J call TRBJ2-5; 12 bases are shared with TRBD2. Trimming cost V 0 bases and J 2 bases; bases outside gene matches: 13. Germline-derived CDR1 and CDR2 are SGHAT and FQNNGV. This CDR3 contains 20 residues. The DNA of the CDR3 is TGTGCCAGCAGCTTAGACCGGACTAGCGGGAAAGTGGGGTGGCAAGAGACCCAGTACTTC. Translation: CASSLDRTSGKVGWQETQYF.

The chain links TRBV15 to TRBJ2-2; 10 nucleotides agree with TRBD2. CDR1 LNHNV and CDR2 YYDKDF come from the germline V gene (reference sequence). V shed 1 base and J 6 bases; nucleotides not matched to a gene: 8. The CDR3 totals 17 residues. The CDR3 DNA sequence: TGTGCCACCAGCAGAGGAGGGCTAGCGGGAGCGTCCGGGGAGCTGTTTTTT. As protein: CATSRGGLAGASGELFF.

This clone occurred once. This sequence joins TRBV29-1 and TRBJ2-2; 7 positions match TRBD2. The CDR3 consists of 17 residues. Germline V lookup: CDR1 SQVTM, CDR2 ANQGSEA. The V segment lost 2 bases and the J segment 2 bases; nucleotides outside the gene matches: 11. The CDR3 loop reads CSVELGHQRGNTGELFF. The CDR3 DNA sequence: TGCAGCGTTGAATTGGGCCATCAGCGGGGAAACACCGGGGAGCTGTTTTTT.

The chain uses TRBV18 and TRBJ2-5, with 16 positions matching TRBD2. The CDR3 totals 19 residues. Germline assignment: CDR1 KGHSH and CDR2 LQKENI. J was trimmed by 3 bases and V by 2 bases; bases with no gene match: 9. CDR3 loop: CASSPRGLAGGVYEETQYF. The CDR3 DNA follows: TGTGCCAGCTCACCAAGGGGACTAGCGGGAGGGGTTTACGAAGAGACCCAGTACTTC.

V usage is TRBV6-1 and J usage is TRBJ1-4; 7 bases are shared with TRBD1. The ends lost 4 bases at V and 11 bases at J; junction bases unmatched: 19. The germline V gene encodes CDR1 MNHNS and CDR2 SASEGT. The CDR3 is 17 residues long. The CDR3 region has the DNA TGTGCCAGCAGTGGGGTCCCGGGACAGAGTTGGTCTGAGAAACTGTTTTTT. Translating gives CASSGVPGQSWSEKLFF.

V and J are TRBV27 and TRBJ2-3; 11 bases agree with TRBD2. This CDR3 spans 17 amino acids. The germline V gene has CDR1 MNHEY and CDR2 SMNVEV (reference sequence). Losses at the gene ends were 4 bases for V and 2 bases for J; bases not matched to a gene: 8. The CDR3 protein is CASSSLTSGSHTDTQYF. The CDR3 DNA sequence: TGTGCCAGCAGTTCTCTAACTAGCGGGAGTCACACAGATACGCAGTATTTT.

This chain uses TRBV18 with TRBJ2-1, with 12 positions matching TRBD2. The CDR3 has 18 amino acids. Germline V lookup: CDR1 KGHSH, CDR2 LQKENI. Trimming took 3 bases from V and 5 from J; bases not matched to a gene: 11. The CDR3 here is CASSPSLAGGPGHNEQFF. The CDR3 nucleotides read TGTGCCAGCTCACCCAGCCTAGCGGGAGGGCCTGGCCACAATGAGCAGTTCTTC.

CDR3 residues: CASSPRQAPKRANFNEQYF. The CDR3, as DNA: TGTGCCAGCAGTCCCAGACAGGCTCCCAAGAGGGCCAACTTTAACGAGCAGTACTTC. The rearrangement joins TRBV27 to TRBJ2-7, with D tentatively TRBD1 (6 bases). The CDR3 is made up of 19 amino acids. The V end was cut by 5 bases, the J end by 5 bases, with 31 bases between. Germline assignment: CDR1 MNHEY and CDR2 SMNVEV (reference sequence).

This rearrangement joins TRBV6-1 to TRBJ2-7; 12 bases align to TRBD2. Germline CDR1 reads MNHNS; CDR2 reads SASEGT. V trimming: 3 bases; J trimming: 1 base; junction bases outside the gene matches: 10. The CDR3 totals 18 residues. The CDR3, as DNA: TGTGCCAGCAGTGATCCCGGACTAGCGGGAACCACTTCCTACGAGCAGTACTTC. This translates into CASSDPGLAGTTSYEQYF.

J is TRBJ2-7 and V is TRBV4-3; possibly TRBD1 for D (6 bases). The CDR3 spans 15 residues. Deletions cut 2 bases from V and 0 bases from J, with 11 bases between. Germline V gene sequence: CDR1 LGHNA, CDR2 YSLEER. CDR3 sequence: CASSQSRGSSYEQYF. The CDR3 nucleotides are TGCGCCAGCAGCCAATCCAGGGGCAGCTCCTACGAGCAGTACTTC.

In this sample, this clone turned up a few times. The CDR3 is CASSHLRDSPYEQYF. Written as DNA, the CDR3 is TGTGCCAGCAGTCACCTTCGGGACAGTCCCTACGAGCAGTACTTC. The J gene is TRBJ2-7, the V gene TRBV28, with 7 bases aligning to TRBD1. With 5 bases clipped from V and 2 bases from J, the junction kept 9 bases outside the gene matches. The CDR3 is 15 amino acids. Germline CDR1 is MDHEN and CDR2 is SYDVKM.

J is TRBJ2-5 and V is TRBV7-8; D perhaps matches TRBD1 (6 bases). Trimming left V 8 bases short and J 2 bases short, with 15 bases between. Germline V gives CDR1 SGHVS, CDR2 FQNEAQ. The CDR3 has 14 residues. The CDR3 sequence: CASGGTAVQETQYF. DNA for the CDR3: TGTGCCAGCGGGGGCACGGCTGTTCAAGAGACCCAGTACTTC.

This chain joins TRBV27 and TRBJ2-3, with D perhaps matching TRBD2 (5 bases). The germline V gene has CDR1 MNHEY and CDR2 SMNVEV (reference sequence). The V and J ends lost 5 bases and 1 base respectively, with 19 bases between them. This CDR3 spans 17 amino acids. The CDR3 spells CASSPTLGVDRTDTQYF. The CDR3 bases are TGTGCCAGCAGTCCAACCCTCGGGGTGGACCGCACAGATACGCAGTATTTT.

V and J are TRBV2 and TRBJ2-1, with 12 bases lining up with TRBD2. Germline V lookup: CDR1 SNHLY, CDR2 FYNNEI. The CDR3 has 20 amino acids. J lost 5 bases, V lost 6 bases, and 20 bases had no gene match. The DNA for the CDR3 is TGTGCCAGCAGGCAGTCAGGGGATCGGGCTAGCGGGAGGGGCAACAATGAGCAGTTCTTC. This gives the protein CASRQSGDRASGRGNNEQFF. Drawing the rest from reference TRBV2 and TRBJ2-1, the complete variable domain is EPEVTQTPSHQVTQMGQEVILRCVPISNHLYFYWYRQILGQKVEFLVSFYNNEISEKSEIFDDQFSVERPDGSNFTLKIRSTKLEDSAMYFCASRQSGDRASGRGNNEQFFGPGTRLTVL.